This T cell receptor (beta chain) is from a study of blood T cell repertoires in COVID-19. Whole-study context: The origin of the acute and convalescent COVID-19 samples was the United States, Italy and Spain. From T cells, B-cell-depleted T cells, or PBMCs came the material, which was cDNA or gDNA.

Original processing methods: Estimation of nucleated cell counts was performed using reference gene primer amplification. Measured with immunoSEQ multiplex PCR; TCRdb has only the in-frame clones, and not every one. That table gives V, J and clone size, and the DNA gave D and trimming. Of fewer than 250,000 clones listed, approximately 88% were seen once; the top ten hold around 6.9%. This CDR3 comprises 12 residues. This receptor was identified in a man between 60 and 75 years old who had recovered from COVID-19. Sequencing used peripheral blood. The rearrangement links TRBV12-1 to TRBJ2-4; whether TRBD2, the table's D call, matches the DNA was not checked. TRBV12-1 is a recognized pseudogene. CDR3 in DNA: TGTGCCAGCGGCGGGGCCAAAAACATTCAGTACTTC. Its translation: CASGGAKNIQYF.